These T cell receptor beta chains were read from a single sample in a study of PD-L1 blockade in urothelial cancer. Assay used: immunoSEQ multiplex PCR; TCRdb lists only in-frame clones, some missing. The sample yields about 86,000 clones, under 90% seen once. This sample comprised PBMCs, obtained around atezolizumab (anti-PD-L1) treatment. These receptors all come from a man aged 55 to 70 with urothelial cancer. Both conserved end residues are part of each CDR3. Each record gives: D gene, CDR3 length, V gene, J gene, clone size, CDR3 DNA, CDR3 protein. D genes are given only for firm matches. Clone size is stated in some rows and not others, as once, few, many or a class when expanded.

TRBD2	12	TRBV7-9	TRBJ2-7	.	TGTGCCAGCAGCCAAACTAGCGGGGAGCAGTACTTC	CASSQTSGEQYF
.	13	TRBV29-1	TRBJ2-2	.	TGCAGCGTTGACAGCGGAAACACCGGGGAGCTGTTTTTT	CSVDSGNTGELFF
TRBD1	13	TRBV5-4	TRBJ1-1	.	TGTGCCAGCAGCTTACAGGGGGCCACTGAAGCTTTCTTT	CASSLQGATEAFF
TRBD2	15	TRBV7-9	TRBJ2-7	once	TGTGCCAGCAGCTTAGACCCTAGCGGGAACTACGAGCAGTACTTC	CASSLDPSGNYEQYF
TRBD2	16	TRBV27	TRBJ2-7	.	TGTGCCAGCAGTCGATTATTAGGGACTAGCGGCTACGAGCAGTACTTC	CASSRLLGTSGYEQYF
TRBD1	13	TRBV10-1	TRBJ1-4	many	TGCGCCAACCCAGGGGGTTCTAATGAAAAACTGTTTTTT	CANPGGSNEKLFF
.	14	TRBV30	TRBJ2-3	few	TGTGCCTGGAGTGACGCCAGCGCCACAGATACGCAGTATTTT	CAWSDASATDTQYF
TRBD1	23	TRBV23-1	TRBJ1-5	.	TGCGCCAGCAGTCATAATCAAGGGGGCTGGTGTTGGACCCCTATATGTAGCAATCAGCCCCAGCATTTT	CASSHNQGGWCWTPICSNQPQHF
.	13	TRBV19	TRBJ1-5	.	TGTGCCAGTCACTGGGGGGATCGTCAGCCCCAGCATTTT	CASHWGDRQPQHF
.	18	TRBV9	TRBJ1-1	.	TGTGCCAGCAGCCCCCCAGGGGAGAGTTGGGATCGTTCGACTGAAGCTTTCTTT	CASSPPGESWDRSTEAFF
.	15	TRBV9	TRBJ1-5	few	TGTGCCAGCAGCGTATTGGCCCAGGACAATCAGCCCCAGCATTTT	CASSVLAQDNQPQHF
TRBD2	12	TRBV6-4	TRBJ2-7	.	TGTGCCCGCCTGGGACTAGCGGGAGAGCAGTACTTC	CARLGLAGEQYF
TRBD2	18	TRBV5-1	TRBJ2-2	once	TGCGCCAGCAGCTTGGCCCGACTAGCACCTGCCGACACCGGGGAGCTGTTTTTT	CASSLARLAPADTGELFF
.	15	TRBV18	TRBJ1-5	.	TGTGCCAGCTCACCGGGACAACAGATATCCCTGCGCCAGCATTTT	CASSPGQQISLRQHF
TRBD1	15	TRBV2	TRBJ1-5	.	TGTGCCAGCAGTGCCGGACAGGGGATTTACCAGCCCCAGCATTTT	CASSAGQGIYQPQHF
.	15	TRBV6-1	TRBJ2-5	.	TGTGCCAGCAGTGAAGCGTCAGGGCGGTTTGAGACCCAGTACTTC	CASSEASGRFETQYF
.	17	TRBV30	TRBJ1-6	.	TGTGCCTGGAGTGTTCTAGGGACAAATTCCTATAATTCACCCCTCCACTTT	CAWSVLGTNSYNSPLHF
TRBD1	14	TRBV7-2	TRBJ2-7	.	TGTGCCAGCAGCTCCGGGGACAGGGGATACGAGCAGTACTTC	CASSSGDRGYEQYF
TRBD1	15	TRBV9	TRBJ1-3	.	TGTGCCAGCAGCGTCGGACAGGTAGCTGGAAACACCATATATTTT	CASSVGQVAGNTIYF
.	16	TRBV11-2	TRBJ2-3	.	TGTGCCAGCAGCTTAGCGGGAGCCCAATACACAGATACGCAGTATTTT	CASSLAGAQYTDTQYF
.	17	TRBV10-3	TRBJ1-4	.	TGTGCCATCAGTGACCCGGACGGCGGACAGCTCCTTGAAAAACTGTTTTTT	CAISDPDGGQLLEKLFF
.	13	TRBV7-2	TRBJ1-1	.	TGTGCCAGTAGAGGTACGGGGGGCACTGAAGCTTTCTTT	CASRGTGGTEAFF
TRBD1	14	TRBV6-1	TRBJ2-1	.	TGTGCCAGCGGGACAGGGGGTCCGTACAATGAGCAGTTCTTC	CASGTGGPYNEQFF
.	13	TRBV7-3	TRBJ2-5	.	TGTGCCAGCAGCTTAAACAGCCAAGAGACCCAGTACTTC	CASSLNSQETQYF
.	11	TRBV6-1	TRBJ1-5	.	TGTGCCACCATGAGCGGTCAGCCCCAGCATTTT	CATMSGQPQHF